This T cell receptor (beta chain) was obtained from a study of CD8+ T cells in alopecia areata. Turning to the study itself: Patients remained on tofacitinib for 6 to 18 months and then went 6 months without it. Overall study results and limits: Affected lesional scalp, above all in alopecia totalis/universalis, was more clonal than normal scalp. Scalp samples also contribute reads from the resident alphabeta T cells found in normal skin.

Trimming took 0 bases from V and 9 from J, leaving 9 bases between them. The CDR3 totals 13 residues. Germline CDR1 reads MNHNS; CDR2 reads SASEGT. This clone was found a few times. The antigen remains undetermined. TCR sequencing used cDNA made by reverse transcription of extracted RNA. TCRdb's table, derived via immunoSEQ multiplex PCR, lists solely in-frame clones and lacks some. The sample includes about 150,000 clones, more than 75% seen only once; the top ten take about 15%. The J gene is TRBJ2-1, the V gene TRBV6-1; D is undetermined. The receptor was isolated from a human donor with alopecia areata. Sample: CD8+ T cells sorted from blood, taken at week 0. The CDR3 DNA reads TGTGCCAGCAGTGAAGCGGAAGTATCTGAGCAGTTCTTC. The encoded protein is CASSEAEVSEQFF.